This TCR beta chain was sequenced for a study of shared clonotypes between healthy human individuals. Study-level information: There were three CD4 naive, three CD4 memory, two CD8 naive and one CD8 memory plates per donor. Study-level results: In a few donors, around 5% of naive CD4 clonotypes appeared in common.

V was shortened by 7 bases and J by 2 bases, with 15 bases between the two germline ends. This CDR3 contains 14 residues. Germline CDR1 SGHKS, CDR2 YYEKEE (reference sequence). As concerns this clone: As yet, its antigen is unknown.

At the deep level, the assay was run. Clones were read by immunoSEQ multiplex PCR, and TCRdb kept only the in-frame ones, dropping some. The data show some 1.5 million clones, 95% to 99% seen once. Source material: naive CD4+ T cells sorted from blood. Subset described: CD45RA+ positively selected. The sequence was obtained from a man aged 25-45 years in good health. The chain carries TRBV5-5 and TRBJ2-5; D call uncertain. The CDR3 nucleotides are TGTGCCAGCTCTGTTTTGTTAAGACAAGAGACCCAGTACTTC. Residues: CASSVLLRQETQYF. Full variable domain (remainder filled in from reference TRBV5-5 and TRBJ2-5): DAGVTQSPTHLIKTRGQQVTLRCSPISGHKSVSWYQQVLGQGPQFIFQYYEKEERGRGNFPDRFSARQFPNYSSELNVNALLLGDSALYLCASSVLLRQETQYFGPGTRLLVL.